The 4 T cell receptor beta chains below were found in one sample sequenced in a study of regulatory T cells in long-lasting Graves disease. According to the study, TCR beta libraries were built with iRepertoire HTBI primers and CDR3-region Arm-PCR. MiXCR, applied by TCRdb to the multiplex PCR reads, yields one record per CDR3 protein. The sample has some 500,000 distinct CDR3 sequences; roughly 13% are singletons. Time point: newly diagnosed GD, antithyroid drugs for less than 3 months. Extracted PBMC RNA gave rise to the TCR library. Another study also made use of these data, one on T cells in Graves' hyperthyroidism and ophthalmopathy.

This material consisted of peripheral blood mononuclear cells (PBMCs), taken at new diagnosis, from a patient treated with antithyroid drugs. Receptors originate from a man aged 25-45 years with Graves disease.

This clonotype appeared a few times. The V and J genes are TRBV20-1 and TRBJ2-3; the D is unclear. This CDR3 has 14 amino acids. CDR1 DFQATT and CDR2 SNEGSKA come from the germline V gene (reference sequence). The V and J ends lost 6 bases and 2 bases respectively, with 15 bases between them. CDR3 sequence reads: CSANSHRITDTQYF. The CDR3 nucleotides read TGCAGTGCCAACAGCCACCGGATCACAGATACGCAGTATTTT.

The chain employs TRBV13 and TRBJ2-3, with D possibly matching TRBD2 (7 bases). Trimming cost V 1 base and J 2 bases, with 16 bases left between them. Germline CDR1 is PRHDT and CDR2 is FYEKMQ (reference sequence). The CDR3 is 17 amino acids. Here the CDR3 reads CASSLVGGRIVTDTQYF. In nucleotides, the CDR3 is TGTGCCAGCAGCTTAGTGGGGGGGCGCATCGTCACAGATACGCAGTATTTT.

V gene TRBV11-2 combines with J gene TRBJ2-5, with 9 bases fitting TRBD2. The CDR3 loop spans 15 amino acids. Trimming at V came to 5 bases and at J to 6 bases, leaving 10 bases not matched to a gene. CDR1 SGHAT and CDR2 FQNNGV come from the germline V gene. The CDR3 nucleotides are TGTGCCAGCAGCCCCTATAGCGGGAGCCGAAAGACCCAGTACTTC. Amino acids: CASSPYSGSRKTQYF. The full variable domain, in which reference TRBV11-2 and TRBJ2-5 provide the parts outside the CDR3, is EAGVAQSPRYKIIEKRQSVAFWCNPISGHATLYWYQQILGQGPKLLIQFQNNGVVDDSQLPKDRFSAERLKGVDSTLKIQPAKLEDSAVYLCASSPYSGSRKTQYFGPGTRLLVL.

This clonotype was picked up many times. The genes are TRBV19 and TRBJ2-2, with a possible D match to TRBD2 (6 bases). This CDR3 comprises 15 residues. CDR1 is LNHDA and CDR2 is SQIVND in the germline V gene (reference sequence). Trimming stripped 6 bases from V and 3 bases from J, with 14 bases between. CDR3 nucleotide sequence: TGTGCCAGTAGCCGACTAGAGGATGACACCGGGGAGCTGTTTTTT. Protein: CASSRLEDDTGELFF.